Shown below are 2 T cell receptor beta chains from a single sample sequenced in a study of response to subunit inactivated influenza vaccine. TCRdb independently ran MiXCR on the RT-PCR reads; one entry per CDR3 protein. The sample holds about half a million distinct CDR3 sequences; approximately 7.1% are singletons and the top ten take approximately 13%. The specimen was PBMCs from blood, collected less than 30 months after vaccination. The origin of the receptors is a man aged 45 to 75 who received an inactivated influenza vaccine.

This sequence joins TRBV5-1 and TRBJ1-1; D gene unclear. From germline, CDR1 is SGHRS and CDR2 YFSETQ. The ends were cut back, 0 bases at V and 4 bases at J, with 13 bases in the middle. The length of the CDR3 is 15 residues. CDR3 in amino acids: CASSLARYGGTEAFF. The CDR3 nucleotides read TGCGCCAGCAGCTTGGCCCGCTACGGAGGCACTGAAGCTTTCTTT.

This clonotype was observed a handful of times. V and J are TRBV10-3 and TRBJ1-4; 7 nucleotides line up with TRBD1. CDR1 and CDR2 (germline): ENHRY, SYGVKD. Trimming removed 7 bases from V and 3 bases from J; junction bases left unmatched: 8. There are 15 residues in the CDR3. For the CDR3, the DNA is TGTGCCATCAAACGAGGGGGACAGCCTAATGAAAAACTGTTTTTT. As protein: CAIKRGGQPNEKLFF.